The T cell receptor beta chain described here comes from a study of T cell changes during pregnancy in multiple sclerosis. The CDR3 consists of 19 residues. The J segment lost 2 bases and the V segment lost 0 bases, leaving 13 bases of the junction unmatched. Germline V gene data show CDR1 as SGHRS and CDR2 as YFSETQ. Here immunoSEQ multiplex PCR was the method, and the copy in TCRdb shows in-frame clones only, minus some. This sample has approximately 66,000 clones, with 90% to 95% found just once. The receptor was derived from a female donor with multiple sclerosis, enrolled in a pregnancy study. The sequencing here drew on CD8+ T cells from peripheral blood mononuclear cells, taken before pregnancy. The chain recombines TRBV5-1 with TRBJ2-1; 8 bases are shared with TRBD2. This CDR3 is CASSLGAHPAGAAYNEQFF. As DNA, the CDR3 is TGCGCCAGCAGCTTGGGAGCGCACCCAGCGGGGGCTGCCTACAATGAGCAGTTCTTC.